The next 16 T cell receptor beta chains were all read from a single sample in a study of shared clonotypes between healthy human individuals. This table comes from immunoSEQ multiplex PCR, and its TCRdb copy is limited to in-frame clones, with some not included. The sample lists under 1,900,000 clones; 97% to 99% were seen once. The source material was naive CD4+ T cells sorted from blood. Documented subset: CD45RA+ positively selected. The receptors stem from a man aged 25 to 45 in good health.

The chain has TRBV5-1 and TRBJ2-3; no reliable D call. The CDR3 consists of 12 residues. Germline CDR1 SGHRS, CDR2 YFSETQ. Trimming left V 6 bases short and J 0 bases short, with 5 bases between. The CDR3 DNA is TGCGCCAGCACCGATAGCACAGATACGCAGTATTTT. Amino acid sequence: CASTDSTDTQYF.

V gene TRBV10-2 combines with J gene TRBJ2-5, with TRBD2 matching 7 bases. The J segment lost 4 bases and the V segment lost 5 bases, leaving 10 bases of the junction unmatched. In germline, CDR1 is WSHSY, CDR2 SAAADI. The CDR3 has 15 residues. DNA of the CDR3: TGCGCCAGCAGTCGTCCCGGGACTATTTTAGAGACCCAGTACTTC. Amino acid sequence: CASSRPGTILETQYF.

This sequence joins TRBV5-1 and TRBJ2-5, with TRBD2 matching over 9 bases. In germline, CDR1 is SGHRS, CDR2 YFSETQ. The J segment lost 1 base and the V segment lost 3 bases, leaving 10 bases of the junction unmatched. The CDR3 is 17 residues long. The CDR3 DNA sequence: TGCGCCAGCAGCTCGAGAAATCTAGCGGGATTCCAAGAGACCCAGTACTTC. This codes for CASSSRNLAGFQETQYF. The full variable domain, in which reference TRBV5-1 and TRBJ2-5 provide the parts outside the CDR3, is KAGVTQTPRYLIKTRGQQVTLSCSPISGHRSVSWYQQTPGQGLQFLFEYFSETQRNKGNFPGRFSGRQFSNSRSEMNVSTLELGDSALYLCASSSRNLAGFQETQYFGPGTRLLVL.

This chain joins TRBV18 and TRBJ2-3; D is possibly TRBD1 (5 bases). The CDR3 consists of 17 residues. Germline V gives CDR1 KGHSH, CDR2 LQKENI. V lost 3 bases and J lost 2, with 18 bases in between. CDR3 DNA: TGTGCCAGCTCACCGACGGTTGGCAGGGCCCTCACAGATACGCAGTATTTT. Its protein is CASSPTVGRALTDTQYF.

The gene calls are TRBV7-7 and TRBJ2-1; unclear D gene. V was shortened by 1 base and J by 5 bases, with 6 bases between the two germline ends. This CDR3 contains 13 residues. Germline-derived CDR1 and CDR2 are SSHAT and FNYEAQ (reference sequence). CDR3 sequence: CASSLGENNEQFF. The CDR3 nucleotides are TGTGCCAGCAGCTTAGGTGAGAACAATGAGCAGTTCTTC.

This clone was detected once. CDR3 loop: CASSLQGQGAEEQFF. CDR3 in DNA: TGTGCCAGCAGCCTCCAAGGACAGGGGGCGGAGGAGCAGTTCTTC. This chain links TRBV5-4 with TRBJ2-1, with 11 positions matching TRBD1. The J segment lost 10 bases and the V segment lost 4 bases, leaving 10 bases of the junction unmatched. Germline V lookup: CDR1 SGHNT, CDR2 YYREEE (reference sequence). The CDR3 totals 15 residues.

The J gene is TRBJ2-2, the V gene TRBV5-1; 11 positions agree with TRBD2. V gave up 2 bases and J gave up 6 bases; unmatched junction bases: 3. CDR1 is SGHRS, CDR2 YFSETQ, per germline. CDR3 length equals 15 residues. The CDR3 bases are TGCGCCAGCAGCTTCACTAGCGGGAGACCCGGGGAGCTGTTTTTT. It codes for CASSFTSGRPGELFF.

The CDR3 sequence is CASSLTDGAGELFF. CDR3 DNA: TGTGCCAGCAGCTTAACAGACGGGGCCGGGGAGCTGTTTTTT. The gene calls are TRBV7-3 and TRBJ2-2, with D perhaps TRBD2 (5 bases). The CDR3 spans 14 residues. V lost 0 bases and J lost 6, with 8 bases in between. Germline assignment: CDR1 SGHTA and CDR2 FQGTGA.

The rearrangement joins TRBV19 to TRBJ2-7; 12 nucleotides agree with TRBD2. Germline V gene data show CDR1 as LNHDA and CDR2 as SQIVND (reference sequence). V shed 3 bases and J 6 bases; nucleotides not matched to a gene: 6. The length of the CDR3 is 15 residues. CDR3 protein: CASSISSGLAGEQYF. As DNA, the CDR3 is TGTGCCAGTAGTATCAGTTCGGGACTAGCGGGCGAGCAGTACTTC. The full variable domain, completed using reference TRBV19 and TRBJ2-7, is DGGITQSPKYLFRKEGQNVTLSCEQNLNHDAMYWYRQDPGQGLRLIYYSQIVNDFQKGDIAEGYSVSREKKESFPLTVTSAQKNPTAFYLCASSISSGLAGEQYFGPGTRLTVT.

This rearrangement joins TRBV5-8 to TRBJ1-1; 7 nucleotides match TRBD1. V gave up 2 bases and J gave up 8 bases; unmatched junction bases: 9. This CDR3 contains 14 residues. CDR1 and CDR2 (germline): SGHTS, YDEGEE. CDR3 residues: CASSFLGTAKEAFF. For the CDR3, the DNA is TGTGCCAGCAGCTTTTTGGGGACAGCAAAGGAAGCTTTCTTT. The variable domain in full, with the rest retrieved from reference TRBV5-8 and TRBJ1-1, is EAGVTQSPTHLIKTRGQQATLRCSPISGHTSVYWYQQALGLGLQFLLWYDEGEERNRGNFPPRFSGRQFPNYSSELNVNALELEDSALYLCASSFLGTAKEAFFGQGTRLTVV.

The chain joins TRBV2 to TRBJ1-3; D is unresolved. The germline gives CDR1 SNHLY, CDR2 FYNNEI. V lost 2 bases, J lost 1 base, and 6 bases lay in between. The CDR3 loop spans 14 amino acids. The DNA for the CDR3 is TGTGCCAGCAGTGAAACGCATTCTGGAAACACCATATATTTT. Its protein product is CASSETHSGNTIYF.

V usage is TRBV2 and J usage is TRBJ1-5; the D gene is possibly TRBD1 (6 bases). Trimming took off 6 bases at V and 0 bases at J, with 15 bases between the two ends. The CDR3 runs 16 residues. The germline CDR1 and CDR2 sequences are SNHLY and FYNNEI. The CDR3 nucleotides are TGTGCCAGCAGAAAAGAGACAGGCCCTAGCAATCAGCCCCAGCATTTT. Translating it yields CASRKETGPSNQPQHF. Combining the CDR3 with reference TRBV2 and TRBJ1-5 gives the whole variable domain EPEVTQTPSHQVTQMGQEVILRCVPISNHLYFYWYRQILGQKVEFLVSFYNNEISEKSEIFDDQFSVERPDGSNFTLKIRSTKLEDSAMYFCASRKETGPSNQPQHFGDGTRLSIL.

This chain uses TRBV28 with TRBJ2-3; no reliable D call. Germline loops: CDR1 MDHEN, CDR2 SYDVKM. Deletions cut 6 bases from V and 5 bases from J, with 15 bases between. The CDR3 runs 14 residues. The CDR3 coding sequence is TGTGCCAGCAGACTCCCGGACCCGAGAGATACGCAGTATTTT. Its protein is CASRLPDPRDTQYF.

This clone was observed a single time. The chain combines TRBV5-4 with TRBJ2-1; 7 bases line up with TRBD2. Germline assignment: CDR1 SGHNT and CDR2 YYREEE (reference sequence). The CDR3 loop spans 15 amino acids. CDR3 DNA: TGTGCTACCCCAGGTGGGGGGGTGAAAGGCAATGAGCAGTTCTTC. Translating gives CATPGGGVKGNEQFF. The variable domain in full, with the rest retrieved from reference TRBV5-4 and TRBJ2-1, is ETGVTQSPTHLIKTRGQQVTLRCSSQSGHNTVSWYQQALGQGPQFIFQYYREEENGRGNFPPRFSGLQFPNYSSELNVNALELDDSALYLCATPGGGVKGNEQFFGPGTRLTVL.

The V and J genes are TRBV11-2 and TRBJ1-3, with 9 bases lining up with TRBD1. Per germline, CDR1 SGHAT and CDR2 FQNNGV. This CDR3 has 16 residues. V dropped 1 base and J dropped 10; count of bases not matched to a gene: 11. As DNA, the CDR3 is TGTGCCAGCAGCTTAGGAACGCGGGACAGGGCATCAACCATATATTTT. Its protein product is CASSLGTRDRASTIYF.

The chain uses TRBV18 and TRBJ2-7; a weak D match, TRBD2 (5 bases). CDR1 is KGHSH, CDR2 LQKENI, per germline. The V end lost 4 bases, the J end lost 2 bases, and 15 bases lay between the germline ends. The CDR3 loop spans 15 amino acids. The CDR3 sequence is CASSRTRDYTYEQYF. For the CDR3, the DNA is TGTGCCAGCTCACGTACGAGAGACTACACCTACGAGCAGTACTTC.